A selection of T cell receptor beta chains follows, all from one sample in a study of blood T cell repertoires in COVID-19. Measured with immunoSEQ multiplex PCR; TCRdb has only the in-frame clones, and not every one. Of 150,000 or so clones listed, about 70% are singletons. Source material: peripheral blood. The receptors here all came from a woman aged 70-85 years with acute or convalescent COVID-19. Each CDR3 is given with its conserved first and last residue. Fields, in order: D gene, V gene, clone size, J gene, CDR3 DNA, CDR3 protein. The D gene is left open where the match is weak. Part of the rows lack a size; the others show once, few, many or a class for expanded clones.

d_gene: -
v_gene: TRBV3-1/TRBV3-2
abundance: few
j_gene: TRBJ2-1
CDR3nt: TGTGCCAGCAGCCAAGACGGAGAACTAGAGCAGTTCTTC
CDR3aa: CASSQDGELEQFF

d_gene: -
v_gene: TRBV7-2
abundance: -
j_gene: TRBJ2-3
CDR3nt: TGTGCCAGCAGCTTAGCGCGCGAAGATACGCAGTATTTT
CDR3aa: CASSLAREDTQYF

d_gene: -
v_gene: TRBV10-3
abundance: -
j_gene: TRBJ2-7
CDR3nt: TGTGCCATCAGAAGTCTGGACAGTTCCTACGAGCAGTACTTC
CDR3aa: CAIRSLDSSYEQYF

d_gene: TRBD2
v_gene: TRBV10-3
abundance: few
j_gene: TRBJ2-7
CDR3nt: TGTGCCATCAGTGAGGGACTAGCGGGGGAGCATATCTACTACGAGCAGTACTTC
CDR3aa: CAISEGLAGEHIYYEQYF

d_gene: -
v_gene: TRBV6-5
abundance: -
j_gene: TRBJ2-5
CDR3nt: TGTGCCAGCAGTTACGAGGGCCGGACGGAAGAGACCCAGTACTTC
CDR3aa: CASSYEGRTEETQYF

d_gene: TRBD1
v_gene: TRBV2
abundance: few
j_gene: TRBJ2-1
CDR3nt: TGTGCCAGCAGTGAACGCAGGGGGCGTTCCAATGAGCAGTTCTTC
CDR3aa: CASSERRGRSNEQFF

d_gene: TRBD2
v_gene: TRBV7-2
abundance: -
j_gene: TRBJ2-7
CDR3nt: TGTGCCAGCAGCCTAGCCGGGACTAGCTCCTACGAGCAGTACTTC
CDR3aa: CASSLAGTSSYEQYF

d_gene: TRBD2
v_gene: TRBV2
abundance: -
j_gene: TRBJ2-7
CDR3nt: TGTGCCAGCAGCGAACTAGCGGGAGGAAGGGCCGAGCAGTACTTC
CDR3aa: CASSELAGGRAEQYF

d_gene: TRBD1
v_gene: TRBV28
abundance: -
j_gene: TRBJ2-2
CDR3nt: TGTGCCAGCAACCGAGGGACAGGGGGTTTCACCGGGGAGCTGTTTTTT
CDR3aa: CASNRGTGGFTGELFF

d_gene: -
v_gene: TRBV28
abundance: -
j_gene: TRBJ2-7
CDR3nt: TGTGCCGGTAAGGCCGGGACTGCGGTTGCCGAGCAGTACTTC
CDR3aa: CAGKAGTAVAEQYF

d_gene: TRBD1
v_gene: TRBV14
abundance: once
j_gene: TRBJ2-1
CDR3nt: TGTGCCAGCAGCCAAGCCGGGACAGGGGTAGGGAATGAGCAGTTCTTC
CDR3aa: CASSQAGTGVGNEQFF

d_gene: TRBD1
v_gene: TRBV12-5
abundance: -
j_gene: TRBJ1-1
CDR3nt: TGTGCTAGTGGTTTGGAAGGGGGCCTTGCTGAAGCTTTCTTT
CDR3aa: CASGLEGGLAEAFF

d_gene: TRBD2
v_gene: TRBV9
abundance: -
j_gene: TRBJ2-1
CDR3nt: TGTGCCAGCAGCGTAGGAGGTGGGAGGGATCAAAATGAGCAGTTCTTC
CDR3aa: CASSVGGGRDQNEQFF

d_gene: -
v_gene: TRBV3-1/TRBV3-2
abundance: -
j_gene: TRBJ1-5
CDR3nt: TGTGCCAGCAGCCAAGGCAGGGGTGATCAGCCCCAGCATTTT
CDR3aa: CASSQGRGDQPQHF

d_gene: -
v_gene: TRBV30
abundance: -
j_gene: TRBJ1-1
CDR3nt: TGTGCCTGGAGTGAGACGGCGGGGCGGGGAACTGAAGCTTTCTTT
CDR3aa: CAWSETAGRGTEAFF

d_gene: -
v_gene: TRBV3-1/TRBV3-2
abundance: -
j_gene: TRBJ1-5
CDR3nt: TGTGCCAGCAGCCTACAGGGAGTGAATCAGCCCCAGCATTTT
CDR3aa: CASSLQGVNQPQHF

d_gene: -
v_gene: TRBV7-8
abundance: -
j_gene: TRBJ1-6
CDR3nt: TGTGCCAGCAGCTTACCCAGGGTACCTTATAATTCACCCCTCCACTTT
CDR3aa: CASSLPRVPYNSPLHF

d_gene: -
v_gene: TRBV30
abundance: few
j_gene: TRBJ2-7
CDR3nt: TGTGCCTGGAGTGTAGAACTTAACTACGAGCAGTACTTC
CDR3aa: CAWSVELNYEQYF

d_gene: TRBD2
v_gene: TRBV6-6
abundance: few
j_gene: TRBJ2-7
CDR3nt: TGTGCCAGCAGTTACCCGGGACTAGCGGTATCCTACGAGCAGTACTTC
CDR3aa: CASSYPGLAVSYEQYF

d_gene: TRBD1
v_gene: TRBV7-3
abundance: -
j_gene: TRBJ2-1
CDR3nt: TGTGCCAGCAGCACAATTGACGGACAGGGTGGGCACAATGAGCAGTTCTTC
CDR3aa: CASSTIDGQGGHNEQFF

d_gene: -
v_gene: TRBV14
abundance: -
j_gene: TRBJ2-7
CDR3nt: TGTGCCAGCAGCCAAGTAAGCGGACCCTACGAGCAGTACTTC
CDR3aa: CASSQVSGPYEQYF

d_gene: -
v_gene: TRBV6-2/TRBV6-3
abundance: once
j_gene: TRBJ2-7
CDR3nt: TGTGCCAGCAGTTACTCGACAGTGTACGAGCAGTACTTC
CDR3aa: CASSYSTVYEQYF

d_gene: -
v_gene: TRBV6-2/TRBV6-3
abundance: -
j_gene: TRBJ1-2
CDR3nt: TGTGCCAGCAGTTATGGGGCATTTGGCTACACCTTC
CDR3aa: CASSYGAFGYTF

d_gene: TRBD1
v_gene: TRBV24-1
abundance: -
j_gene: TRBJ1-2
CDR3nt: TGTGCCACCAGCCCGGGACAGGGGGCTTATGCTCGTGGCTACACCTTC
CDR3aa: CATSPGQGAYARGYTF

d_gene: -
v_gene: TRBV30
abundance: -
j_gene: TRBJ2-2
CDR3nt: TGTGCCTGGAGTGTAGGGGCAGACACCGGGGAGCTGTTTTTT
CDR3aa: CAWSVGADTGELFF

d_gene: -
v_gene: TRBV7-2
abundance: -
j_gene: TRBJ2-5
CDR3nt: TGTGCCAGCAGCCCTCAGTCGGGGGAGTGGGAGACCCAGTACTTC
CDR3aa: CASSPQSGEWETQYF

d_gene: -
v_gene: TRBV6-2/TRBV6-3
abundance: -
j_gene: TRBJ1-5
CDR3nt: TGTGCCAGCAGTCTTAACATTGTTCAGCCCCAGCATTTT
CDR3aa: CASSLNIVQPQHF

d_gene: -
v_gene: TRBV6-2/TRBV6-3
abundance: -
j_gene: TRBJ1-5
CDR3nt: TGTGCCAGCAGCAGTTTTACAGGGTTTAGCAATCAGCCCCAGCATTTT
CDR3aa: CASSSFTGFSNQPQHF

d_gene: TRBD1
v_gene: TRBV18
abundance: -
j_gene: TRBJ2-5
CDR3nt: TGTGCCAGCTCACCAGCGACAGGGGGTGGTGAGACCCAGTACTTC
CDR3aa: CASSPATGGGETQYF

d_gene: TRBD1
v_gene: TRBV5-6
abundance: -
j_gene: TRBJ2-1
CDR3nt: TGTGCCAGCAGCTTGATCGGGACAGGGATCAATGAGCAGTTCTTC
CDR3aa: CASSLIGTGINEQFF

d_gene: TRBD1
v_gene: TRBV2
abundance: -
j_gene: TRBJ2-5
CDR3nt: TGTGCCAGCTTCCGGGACAGTATACAAGAGACCCAGTACTTC
CDR3aa: CASFRDSIQETQYF

d_gene: TRBD1
v_gene: TRBV19
abundance: -
j_gene: TRBJ1-1
CDR3nt: TGTGCCAGTAGTAATGGACAGGGTAGGCTTGGCACTGAAGCTTTCTTT
CDR3aa: CASSNGQGRLGTEAFF

d_gene: TRBD1
v_gene: TRBV2
abundance: few
j_gene: TRBJ1-6
CDR3nt: TGTGCCAGCAGTGCGCGGGACAGGGTTTCACCCCTCCACTTT
CDR3aa: CASSARDRVSPLHF

d_gene: -
v_gene: TRBV6-2/TRBV6-3
abundance: -
j_gene: TRBJ2-3
CDR3nt: TGTGCCAGCAGTCTACGGGATACGCAGTATTTT
CDR3aa: CASSLRDTQYF

d_gene: TRBD2
v_gene: TRBV9
abundance: -
j_gene: TRBJ2-3
CDR3nt: TGTGCCAGCAGCTCTGCGGGGGGGCGTACGCAGTATTTT
CDR3aa: CASSSAGGRTQYF

d_gene: -
v_gene: TRBV19
abundance: many
j_gene: TRBJ2-1
CDR3nt: TGTGCCAGTAGTGCCCGACAGACCCGCAATGAGCAGTTCTTC
CDR3aa: CASSARQTRNEQFF

d_gene: TRBD1
v_gene: TRBV30
abundance: -
j_gene: TRBJ2-5
CDR3nt: TGTGCCTGGAGTGTACGACAGGGTTTTAGGGAGACCCAGTACTTC
CDR3aa: CAWSVRQGFRETQYF

d_gene: TRBD1
v_gene: TRBV3-1/TRBV3-2
abundance: -
j_gene: TRBJ1-1
CDR3nt: TGTGCCAGCAGCCAAGAAGACAGGGGATACACTGAAGCTTTCTTT
CDR3aa: CASSQEDRGYTEAFF

d_gene: -
v_gene: TRBV7-2
abundance: -
j_gene: TRBJ2-2
CDR3nt: TGTGCCAGCCTACCGTCCGCGAACACCGGGGAGCTGTTTTTT
CDR3aa: CASLPSANTGELFF

d_gene: TRBD1
v_gene: TRBV30
abundance: -
j_gene: TRBJ1-5
CDR3nt: TGTGCCTGGAGTGCCGGGACAGGGGGACGTTCACCCCAGCATTTT
CDR3aa: CAWSAGTGGRSPQHF

d_gene: TRBD1
v_gene: TRBV2
abundance: -
j_gene: TRBJ1-2
CDR3nt: TGTGCCAGCAGCCCCGGGACAGAGAACAATGGCTACACCTTC
CDR3aa: CASSPGTENNGYTF